This T cell receptor beta chain was captured in a study of blood T cell repertoires in COVID-19. Study summary: From T cells, B-cell-depleted T cells, or PBMCs came the material, which was cDNA or gDNA.

V lost 4 bases and J 3 bases, leaving 21 bases between the germline ends. CDR1 KGHDR and CDR2 SFDVKD come from the germline V gene. This CDR3 is built from 18 residues. How the authors handled the data: Estimation of nucleated cell counts was performed using reference gene primer amplification. Only in-frame clones appear in the TCRdb table, and some are missing; sequencing was by immunoSEQ multiplex PCR. That table furnishes V, J and clone size, whereas the DNA furnished D and trimming. The profile shows more than 75,000 clones, approximately 78% of them singletons. The chain couples TRBV24-1 to TRBJ1-5; D is perhaps TRBD1 (5 bases). Sequences were obtained from peripheral blood. The TCR originated in a man aged 60 to 75 with acute or convalescent COVID-19. The CDR3 nucleotides are TGTGCCACCAGTGAGACCTCCCCCGGGCGGGGGGTCAATCAGCCCCAGCATTTT. Translating gives CATSETSPGRGVNQPQHF.